The present T cell receptor (beta chain) was sequenced within a study of vaccination and CD4 T cells after COVID-19. At the level of the study: Post-vaccination specimens were collected at a median of about 66 days following dose two (range 14 to 241).

For this clonotype: Its antigen remains unidentified.

Germline V gives CDR1 SNHLY, CDR2 FYNNEI. V was pared by 6 bases and J by 0 bases, with 11 bases of the junction left unmatched. The CDR3 contains 16 residues. Sequenced with the Oncomine TCR Beta short-read assay was DNA taken from cultured CD4+ T cells. TCRdb passed the PCR reads through MiXCR, listing each CDR3 protein once. The sample has about 7,800 distinct CDR3 sequences; more than 45% are singletons. General study points: Convalescent patients' clones that were vaccine-specific were spike mono-reactive in 304 of 307 cases.

The treatment here: roughly 10-day PBMC culture with coronavirus spike peptide pools or control peptides (ViraFEST assay). TCR sequencing followed the expansion of antigen-specific T cells with peptide pools in ViraFEST. The TCR comes from a human donor who had recovered from COVID-19. Sequenced sample: CD4+ T cells from blood, cultured in vitro. The chain combines TRBV2 with TRBJ2-7; 7 bases match TRBD2. The CDR3 DNA reads as TGTGCCAGCAGACTAGTGGGGGGGAAGCACTCCTACGAGCAGTACTTC. Its protein product is CASRLVGGKHSYEQYF. Drawing the rest from reference TRBV2 and TRBJ2-7, the complete variable domain is EPEVTQTPSHQVTQMGQEVILRCVPISNHLYFYWYRQILGQKVEFLVSFYNNEISEKSEIFDDQFSVERPDGSNFTLKIRSTKLEDSAMYFCASRLVGGKHSYEQYFGPGTRLTVT.